These 6 T cell receptor beta chains came from one sample sequenced in a study of cytomegalovirus exposure and HLA in healthy donors (dated by TCRdb to about 2017). The method was the immunoSEQ multiplex PCR assay. TCRdb took this table from immuneACCESS and kept in-frame rearrangements with V and J called. Such tables lack part of the clones; where checked against another copy, unresolved V genes explain under half of the gap, and the rest is unexplained. This sample comprises 80,000 to 95,000 clones, 90% to 95% of them detected only once. Of the sample, 1.1% is held by the ten largest clones. The sample comprised PBMCs. The origin of the receptors is a woman in her twenties or thirties in good health and CMV-seropositive.

The V and J genes are TRBV7-9 and TRBJ2-3, with D unclear. Trimming shortened V by 0 bases and J by 6 bases, and 7 bases separated the two germline ends. The CDR3 consists of 13 residues. Germline V gives CDR1 SEHNR, CDR2 FQNEAQ (reference sequence). The CDR3: CASSLALSDTQYF. The CDR3 DNA reads TGTGCCAGCAGCTTAGCCCTATCGGATACGCAGTATTTT.

The count of this clone is one. The V call is TRBV19, the J call TRBJ2-2, with 9 positions matching TRBD1. The trim removed 4 bases at V and 7 bases at J, leaving 16 bases unmatched. CDR3 size: 18 residues. Germline CDR1 LNHDA, CDR2 SQIVND (reference sequence). CDR3 nucleotides: TGTGCCAGTAGTAAGGTCTCCGGCGGACAGGGGTTCGTCGGGGAGCTGTTTTTT. Protein: CASSKVSGGQGFVGELFF. Based on the CDR3 plus reference TRBV19 and TRBJ2-2, the full variable domain is DGGITQSPKYLFRKEGQNVTLSCEQNLNHDAMYWYRQDPGQGLRLIYYSQIVNDFQKGDIAEGYSVSREKKESFPLTVTSAQKNPTAFYLCASSKVSGGQGFVGELFFGEGSRLTVL.

The genes are TRBV27 and TRBJ2-1, with 11 bases that match TRBD1. Trimming at V came to 9 bases and at J to 6 bases, leaving 7 bases not matched to a gene. The CDR3 has 14 residues. Germline V gene data show CDR1 as MNHEY and CDR2 as SMNVEV (reference sequence). CDR3 region: CASRGQGVVNEQFF. The CDR3 nucleotides read TGTGCCAGTCGGGGACAGGGGGTGGTCAATGAGCAGTTCTTC.

The chain combines TRBV6-6 with TRBJ2-1; 15 positions match TRBD2. V shed 6 bases and J 5 bases; nucleotides not matched to a gene: 5. This CDR3 contains 16 residues. CDR1 is MNHNY and CDR2 is SVGAGI in the germline V gene (reference sequence). CDR3 bases: TGTGCCAGCAGGACGGGACTAGCGGGAGGCCACAATGAGCAGTTCTTC. Residues: CASRTGLAGGHNEQFF.

The chain couples TRBV18 to TRBJ2-7, with D possibly TRBD2 on 5 matching bases. The CDR3 is 14 amino acids. Between the trimmed V and J ends, which lost 3 bases and 0 bases, there was a span of 9 bases. The V gene's germline CDR1 is KGHSH and CDR2 LQKENI. The CDR3 DNA sequence: TGTGCCAGCTCACCGGAGGCGAGCTCCTACGAGCAGTACTTC. Protein: CASSPEASSYEQYF.

This clone was picked up one time. The rearrangement joins TRBV5-6 to TRBJ2-1; 7 bases match TRBD2. J gave up 6 bases and V 0 bases, and 6 bases lay outside the gene matches. The CDR3 runs 15 residues. Germline values: CDR1 SGHDT, CDR2 YYEEEE. This chain's CDR3 is CASSLVGRGGNEQFF. The CDR3 coding sequence is TGTGCCAGCAGCTTGGTAGGGAGGGGTGGCAATGAGCAGTTCTTC. The variable domain in full, completed from reference TRBV5-6 and TRBJ2-1, reads DAGVTQSPTHLIKTRGQQVTLRCSPKSGHDTVSWYQQALGQGPQFIFQYYEEEERQRGNFPDRFSGHQFPNYSSELNVNALLLGDSALYLCASSLVGRGGNEQFFGPGTRLTVL.